The 30 T cell receptor beta chains reported below all come from one sample, sequenced in a study of monozygotic twins with inflammatory bowel disease. Following a re-call of the 5' RACE reads, TCRdb has one entry per CDR3 protein and lacks DNA. The listing contains around 220,000 distinct CDR3 sequences. The sample taken for sequencing was blood. Receptors were obtained from a human donor with ulcerative colitis or Crohn's disease, or a healthy co-twin of an affected twin (not recorded which).

The gene calls are TRBV10-3 and TRBJ2-7; TCRdb selects TRBD2, and the lack of DNA leaves this call unchecked. The CDR3 contains 14 residues. The germline V gene encodes CDR1 ENHRY and CDR2 SYGVKD. The chain's CDR3 is CAISGVAGSGEQYF.

This chain uses TRBV12-3 or TRBV12-4 with TRBJ2-2. This CDR3 spans 14 amino acids. The chain's CDR3 is CASSLGSNIGELFF.

J is TRBJ1-6 and V is TRBV9; the D call of TRBD1 rests on TCRdb alone, since no DNA is present to check it. Germline lookup yields CDR1 SGDLS and CDR2 YYNGEE. CDR3 size: 16 residues. This chain's CDR3 is CASSPRPGQDNSPLHF.

The chain recombines TRBV5-4 with TRBJ2-1; TCRdb designates TRBD2, a call that cannot be tested without DNA. Germline-derived CDR1 and CDR2 are SGHNT and YYREEE (reference sequence). The CDR3 extends over 16 amino acids. The CDR3 spells CASSLKAGGMDNEQFF.

The chain uses TRBV27 and TRBJ2-7; the D call from TCRdb, TRBD1, cannot be confirmed without DNA. CDR1 MNHEY and CDR2 SMNVEV come from the germline V gene (reference sequence). There are 16 residues in the CDR3. The CDR3 sequence: CASSPRQGTGDYEQYF.

The chain joins TRBV12-3 or TRBV12-4 to TRBJ1-3; the D call from TCRdb, TRBD1, cannot be confirmed without DNA. CDR3 size: 15 residues. The CDR3 is CASSGQAPGGNTIYF.

The chain couples TRBV3-1 to TRBJ2-1; no DNA is available, so the TRBD2 call from TCRdb remains unchecked. Germline V CDR1 and CDR2: LGHDT, YNNKEL (reference sequence). This CDR3 is built from 16 residues. The CDR3 here is CASSPNSGDSYNEQFF.

The chain has TRBV29-1 and TRBJ2-3; absent DNA, TCRdb's TRBD1 call cannot be checked. Germline CDR1 reads SQVTM; CDR2 reads ANQGSEA. The CDR3 extends over 15 amino acids. The CDR3 reads CSVRRQAAHTDTQYF.

The chain couples TRBV6-1 to TRBJ1-2; TCRdb calls TRBD1, which cannot be checked without DNA. Germline V gene lookup returns CDR1 MNHNS and CDR2 SASEGT. This CDR3 has 13 amino acids. The CDR3 here is CASSESGDYGYTF.

V gene TRBV5-1 combines with J gene TRBJ2-3; TCRdb outputs TRBD2, but without DNA this stays unchecked. Germline-derived CDR1 and CDR2 are SGHRS and YFSETQ. The CDR3 contains 18 residues. CDR3 protein: CASSLEPSRVEVANTQYF.

The rearrangement uses TRBV19 and TRBJ1-5; the D call from TCRdb, TRBD1, cannot be confirmed without DNA. Germline V gene lookup returns CDR1 LNHDA and CDR2 SQIVND (reference sequence). This CDR3 is 14 amino acids long. Here the CDR3 reads CASSNRVAGQPQHF.

The J gene is TRBJ1-3, the V gene TRBV13; the D call from TCRdb, TRBD1, cannot be confirmed without DNA. Germline V lookup: CDR1 PRHDT, CDR2 FYEKMQ (reference sequence). This CDR3 comprises 16 residues. CDR3 sequence: CASSSWRFREGNTIYF.

The rearrangement links TRBV18 to TRBJ1-2; TCRdb returns TRBD1, unconfirmable since there is no DNA. The CDR3 is made up of 13 amino acids. CDR1 and CDR2 (germline): KGHSH, LQKENI. The CDR3 reads CASSPRDRYGYTF. The full variable domain, rest sourced from reference TRBV18 and TRBJ1-2, is NAGVMQNPRHLVRRRGQEARLRCSPMKGHSHVYWYRQLPEEGLKFMVYLQKENIIDESGMPKERFSAEFPKEGPSILRIQQVVRGDSAAYFCASSPRDRYGYTFGSGTRLTVV.

The chain is built from TRBV3-1 and TRBJ1-4; the D call from TCRdb, TRBD1, cannot be confirmed without DNA. CDR3 size: 14 residues. From germline, CDR1 is LGHDT and CDR2 YNNKEL (reference sequence). CDR3 protein: CASSRQGVGEKLFF.

The chain links TRBV27 to TRBJ2-1. The germline CDR1 and CDR2 sequences are MNHEY and SMNVEV (reference sequence). The CDR3 totals 14 residues. The CDR3 sequence is CASSLSNLGNEQFF.

The chain has TRBV9 and TRBJ1-6; TCRdb's D call, TRBD1, is unchecked because there is no DNA. The CDR3 has 15 residues. Germline values: CDR1 SGDLS, CDR2 YYNGEE. The CDR3 here is CASSVGGDGNSPLHF. Looking up the rest from reference TRBV9 and TRBJ1-6 gives the full variable domain: DSGVTQTPKHLITATGQRVTLRCSPRSGDLSVYWYQQSLDQGLQFLIQYYNGEERAKGNILERFSAQQFPDLHSELNLSSLELGDSALYFCASSVGGDGNSPLHFGNGTRLTVT.

This sequence joins TRBV24-1 and TRBJ2-4; the D call from TCRdb, TRBD2, cannot be confirmed without DNA. Germline lookup yields CDR1 KGHDR and CDR2 SFDVKD. The CDR3 is 20 residues long. The CDR3 region is CATSEPSPGLAGRAKNIQYF.

The genes are TRBV5-1 and TRBJ2-3; TCRdb designates TRBD1, a call that cannot be tested without DNA. Germline CDR1 and CDR2: SGHRS and YFSETQ. The CDR3 length is 15 residues. The CDR3 here is CASSLRGQRSDTQYF.

The gene calls are TRBV28 and TRBJ2-3; TCRdb indicates TRBD1, and absent DNA this call remains unverified. Germline V gives CDR1 MDHEN, CDR2 SYDVKM. The CDR3 runs to 14 residues. The chain's CDR3 is CASPPYGVSDTQYF. The full variable domain, rest sourced from reference TRBV28 and TRBJ2-3, is DVKVTQSSRYLVKRTGEKVFLECVQDMDHENMFWYRQDPGLGLRLIYFSYDVKMKEKGDIPEGYSVSREKKERFSLILESASTNQTSMYLCASPPYGVSDTQYFGPGTRLTVL.

CDR3: CASGSPPAWGAFF. J is TRBJ1-1 and V is TRBV12-5. The germline gives CDR1 LGHNT, CDR2 FRNRAP. CDR3 length: 13 residues.

The V gene is TRBV7-9, the J gene TRBJ1-2. Germline CDR1 reads SEHNR; CDR2 reads FQNEAQ (reference sequence). CDR3 length: 12 residues. The CDR3: CASSNSPYGYTF.

This chain uses TRBV14 with TRBJ2-1; absent DNA, TCRdb's TRBD1 call cannot be checked. The CDR3 is 15 residues long. CDR1 SGHDN and CDR2 FVKESK come from the germline V gene. The CDR3 sequence is CASSQARGGDNEQFF.

The rearrangement links TRBV2 to TRBJ1-2; checking the TCRdb D call of TRBD1 is not possible without DNA. CDR3 length equals 13 residues. Germline lookup yields CDR1 SNHLY and CDR2 FYNNEI. CDR3 protein: CASRSQLFYGYTF.

The genes are TRBV20-1 and TRBJ2-2. The germline CDR1 and CDR2 sequences are DFQATT and SNEGSKA (reference sequence). This CDR3 contains 15 residues. This CDR3 is CSARDLPMNTGELFF.

The genes are TRBV28 and TRBJ2-7; TCRdb's D call of TRBD2 is untestable without DNA. Germline loops: CDR1 MDHEN, CDR2 SYDVKM. The CDR3 spans 19 residues. The CDR3 loop reads CASSQRTSGYRSSSYEQYF.

This chain joins TRBV5-1 and TRBJ2-7; with no DNA, the TCRdb D assignment of TRBD1 cannot be verified. The germline CDR1 and CDR2 sequences are SGHRS and YFSETQ. This CDR3 has 15 amino acids. The CDR3 reads CASSPRDSPSYEQYF.

The chain has TRBV3-1 and TRBJ2-1; as DNA is missing, the TRBD1 call by TCRdb cannot be tested. This CDR3 is 16 amino acids long. The germline V gene has CDR1 LGHDT and CDR2 YNNKEL (reference sequence). The CDR3 protein is CASSQEWPGGRDEQFF.

The V gene is TRBV29-1, the J gene TRBJ2-1; no DNA is available, so the TRBD2 call from TCRdb remains unchecked. Germline V gene sequence: CDR1 SQVTM, CDR2 ANQGSEA. CDR3 length: 15 amino acids. The CDR3 region is CSVVDLAGGPNEQFF.

Here the CDR3 reads CASSTGAGIGELFF. The rearrangement links TRBV19 to TRBJ2-2; no DNA is available, so the TRBD1 call from TCRdb remains unchecked. The CDR3 runs 14 residues. Germline CDR1 reads LNHDA; CDR2 reads SQIVND (reference sequence).

The chain joins TRBV27 to TRBJ1-1. CDR1 MNHEY and CDR2 SMNVEV come from the germline V gene (reference sequence). CDR3 size: 13 residues. The chain's CDR3 is CASSLLGSTEAFF.